The present T cell receptor (beta chain) was sequenced within a study of shared clonotypes between healthy human individuals (dated by TCRdb to 2020 to 2022). Turning to the overall study: Two women and three men aged 18 to 49 years were included in the cohort. For each donor, three plates each were used for CD4 naive and CD4 memory, two plates were used for CD8 naive, and one plate was used for CD8 memory. Per donor, leukapheresis produced somewhere between about 0.8 and 9.5 billion PBMCs. Libraries were prepared and TCR repertoires were sequenced by different laboratories using diverse techniques, in order to increase sequencing depth and limit assay-specific biases. To estimate repertoire size and how much clonotype sharing occurs between individuals, the study deeply sequenced the blood TCR repertoires of roughly 5 healthy adults. Study-wide findings and limitations: Rarefaction of sorted-subset datasets indicated incomplete sequencing despite the large sequencing depth. Naive subsets generally had larger estimated clonotype richness than memory subsets. Roughly 5% of naive CD4, around 3.5% of naive CD8, around 2.3% of memory CD4, and approximately 0.39% of memory CD8 clonotypes were shared across a few donors. Sampling was limited to blood, and TCR repertoires in tissue likely differ from TCR repertoires in blood. Pairwise subsampling led to the expectation that sequencing depth would affect the degree of clonotype sharing among donors. The small number of donors limited the genetic and exposure-history diversity represented. Higher generation probabilities were observed for clonotypes shared by all four sorted-subset donors than for non-shared clonotypes.

The donors were healthy, HIV-negative adults who had no recently reported acute infections or vaccinations. Only Caucasian adults living in Nashville, Tennessee, USA were represented among the donors. CD4+ T cells were enriched by magnetic negative selection, after which naive cells were positively selected on CD45RA and the negative fraction was taken as the memory subset. After blood collection by leukapheresis, PBMCs were isolated using Ficoll-Histopaque density gradient centrifugation and then cryopreserved in the vapor phase of liquid nitrogen. Analytical flow cytometry was used to check the purity and quantity of every magnetically sorted T cell population. Genomic DNA was isolated from every sorted fraction and measured by UV absorbance on a Nanodrop 2000c. Using the deep immunoSEQ assay, multiplex PCR amplified TCR CDR3 regions from genomic DNA. Extracted genomic DNA from each cell subset was distributed evenly across all wells of several immunoSEQ 96-well plates, and each plate was treated as a replicate. Each replicate PCR for sorted subsets received around 200 ng genomic DNA, equal to roughly 30,000 T cell genomes. Purified libraries were quantified with a Qubit 3.0 fluorometer, sized on a Bioanalyzer 2100, and re-quantified with the KAPA Library Quantification kit. Each immunoSEQ 96-well plate was sequenced on its own single-read 150-cycle Illumina NextSeq 550 flow cell. The authors' analysis ran thus. Because only junctional sequences without quality scores were contained in the immunoSEQ output, filtering matching that applied to full-length reads could not be performed. To assign V/J genes and CDR3, sequences were annotated using PyIR, a Python wrapper for IgBLAST v1.9, with IMGT germline references. Any read was removed if the V/J assignment was weak (E-value above 1e-6), the CDR3 was missing, or the read contained stop codons, out-of-frame junctions, or ambiguous translated residues. V3J clonotypes were defined as sequences sharing the same inferred V gene, J gene, and CDR3 amino acid sequence. To compute the percentage overlap between repertoires, the number of shared unique clonotypes was divided by the size of the smaller repertoire. Richness of each repertoire was evaluated using RTK rarefaction, the Chao1 estimator, and Recon v2.1 estimates of unobserved clonotypes. Generation probabilities were computed with OLGA for all TCRbeta clonotypes obtained by the gDNA method from a few donors. The clones in this table, taken by TCRdb from immuneACCESS, are in-frame only. Not every clone is retained; where verified, under half of the shortfall comes from an unresolved V gene, and the cause of the rest is unknown. The V and J calls and clone size come from that table; D and trimming were worked out from the DNA. The sample contains just over 2,000,000 clones, 85% to 95% of them found a single time. The ten largest make up 0.1% to 0.15% of the sample.

Details on this clone: The specificity of this receptor is unknown. The input lacks base qualities; no much larger clone sits a single base away.

Counted from cysteine to phenylalanine, this CDR3 has 14 amino acids. The DNA shown is the 42-base CDR3, in frame from base 1. CDR1 and CDR2, per the germline V gene, are ENHRY and SYGVKD. V is cut by 3 bases and J by 6 bases, and the space between the germline ends is 14 bases. This TCR was recovered from a man aged 18-30 years in good health. What was sequenced was naive CD4+ T cells sorted from blood. Per the publication, the cell subset or site label means: CD45RA+ positively selected. The sequence is built from TRBV10-3 and TRBJ1-2, and TRBD1 may be the D gene, going by 5 matching bases. The DNA sequence is TGTGCCATCAGTGATAGGGCAGGGAGGAATGGCTACACCTTC. Protein translation: CAISDRAGRNGYTF.